The rows below give T cell receptor beta chains drawn from one sample of a study of T cell changes during pregnancy in multiple sclerosis. Measured with immunoSEQ multiplex PCR; TCRdb has only the in-frame clones, and not every one. The table records around 30,000 clones, 85% to 95% of them present only once. The starting material was CD4+ T cells from peripheral blood mononuclear cells, obtained after pregnancy. The receptors shown here come from a female donor with multiple sclerosis, enrolled in a pregnancy study. CDR3s include the opening cysteine and the closing phenylalanine or tryptophan. Only part of the rows carry a size: once, few, many, or a class if the clone is expanded.

clone_size | j_call | v_call | cdr3_aa
NA | TRBJ2-7 | TRBV7-9 | CASSLAGEVYEQYF
NA | TRBJ1-5 | TRBV6-5 | CASRGAAEDRPQHF
NA | TRBJ2-1 | TRBV28 | CASSPALAGAYNEQFF
NA | TRBJ1-1 | TRBV7-6 | CASSSGQSYTEAFF
NA | TRBJ1-2 | TRBV25-1 | CASSRQGAWGYTF
NA | TRBJ2-7 | TRBV29-1 | CSVYGQGNYEQYF
NA | TRBJ2-5 | TRBV10-3 | CAISWTGQETQYF
NA | TRBJ2-7 | TRBV7-2 | CASSPVAVPYYEQYF
NA | TRBJ1-5 | TRBV4-2 | CASSQDRGQGGNQPQHF
NA | TRBJ1-1 | TRBV5-1 | CASRQGAFGTEAFF
NA | NA | TRBV2 | CASSGVGRDTYEQYF
NA | TRBJ1-2 | TRBV6-1 | CASSRDRDGGGYTF
NA | TRBJ1-2 | TRBV4-3 | CASSQDDGRFLSPGYTF
NA | TRBJ2-4 | TRBV18 | CASSPPTIGDIQYF
NA | TRBJ1-2 | TRBV19 | CATAGQGTYGYTF
NA | TRBJ2-5 | TRBV4-1 | CASSQDLGGETQYF
NA | TRBJ1-1 | TRBV7-2 | CASSRGQNTEAFF
few | TRBJ1-5 | TRBV6-5 | CASMTGLGQPQHF
NA | TRBJ2-1 | TRBV7-6 | CASSPTRSSYNEQFF
NA | TRBJ1-1 | TRBV5-1 | CASSLARMNTEAFF
NA | TRBJ2-7 | TRBV19 | CASSRTDRYEQYF
NA | TRBJ2-7 | TRBV20-1 | CSATRGGEQYF
NA | TRBJ2-1 | TRBV7-7 | CASSYGQGAEQFF
once | TRBJ2-7 | TRBV4-1 | CASSQDRGSAFSYEQYF
NA | TRBJ2-3 | TRBV19 | CASSIRGQGVTDTQYF
NA | TRBJ2-3 | TRBV25-1 | CASSEWLSTDTQYF
NA | TRBJ1-2 | TRBV7-8 | CASSPLVPRGKGYTF
NA | TRBJ2-1 | TRBV6-5 | CASRSWAPGDEQFF
NA | TRBJ2-1 | TRBV6-4 | CASRSSGRADNEQFF
NA | TRBJ1-6 | TRBV7-9 | CASSLDLGNTVGSPLHF
once | TRBJ2-1 | TRBV7-8 | CASSLARLAGATRNEQFF
once | TRBJ1-1 | TRBV1 | CTSSAQQGNTEAFF
NA | TRBJ1-3 | TRBV5-8 | CASSLQFSGNTIYF
NA | TRBJ2-2 | TRBV5-6 | CASSTPGQGARGGELFF
NA | TRBJ2-7 | TRBV10-1 | CASSESTGAGGLGEQYF
NA | TRBJ2-7 | TRBV2 | CASIRGASGNNEQYF
NA | TRBJ2-4 | TRBV21-1 | CASSQLVLIAKNIQYF
NA | TRBJ2-1 | TRBV11-3 | CASSSSTDNEQFF
NA | TRBJ2-7 | TRBV4-1 | CASSPGLRSRFYEQYF
NA | TRBJ2-1 | TRBV6-5 | CASSRTSDPYNEQFF
NA | TRBJ1-1 | TRBV29-1 | CSVERGAGSTEAFF
NA | TRBJ2-3 | TRBV6-5 | CASSFTRQGDTQYF
NA | TRBJ1-2 | TRBV6-6 | CAIRQGAENYGYTF
NA | TRBJ1-2 | TRBV5-1 | CASSLAQGDYGYTF
NA | TRBJ1-2 | TRBV6-5 | CASGRTGGNYGYTF
NA | TRBJ2-7 | TRBV5-1 | CASSLGRDRLSYEQYF
NA | TRBJ2-7 | TRBV18 | CASSPLGQGGSYEQYF
NA | TRBJ2-4 | TRBV6-1 | CASSDLLVDIQYF
NA | TRBJ2-7 | TRBV4-1 | CASSQDRGTGAYEQYF